This entry describes one T cell receptor (beta chain). Its cognate antigen is unknown. The data were obtained in a study of T cell repertoires in cytomegalovirus infection. Study in general: An indication of both CMV infection and matching HLA type came from public TCR beta signatures.

The study's findings and limits: It was HLA-C-restricted CMV-specific TCR beta clonotypes that dominated the response ex vivo. Carriers of CMV plus the relevant HLA were identified by cumulative public TCR beta family frequency.

TCRdb used MiXCR to reprocess the reads, holding one entry per CDR3 protein. The table has about 230,000 distinct CDR3 sequences, 22% seen once. The CDR3 contains 13 residues. The germline CDR1 and CDR2 sequences are MNHEY and SMNVEV (reference sequence). V lost 1 base, J lost 6 bases, and 7 bases lay in between. The specimen sequenced was CD8+ T cells from PBMCs. This receptor was obtained from a human donor in good health (CMV status not recorded). Some clones in this sample may be carry-over from other donors' samples. V gene TRBV27 combines with J gene TRBJ2-1; no clear D. The CDR3 here is CASSLYLSNEQFF. CDR3 sequence (DNA): TGTGCCAGCAGTTTATATCTGAGCAATGAGCAGTTCTTC.